This TCR beta chain stems from a study of technical replicates of blood from a few donors. Repertoires were generated with immunoSEQ multiplex PCR, while TCRdb's copy carries only in-frame clones and drops some. The sample records nearly 80,000 clones, 80% to 95% being singletons. Germline V gene sequence: CDR1 MNHNS, CDR2 SASEGT. CDR3 length: 15 residues. The V gene lost 4 bases and the J gene lost 0 bases, with 9 bases spanning the gap. The chain couples TRBV6-1 to TRBJ1-4; no clear D. The clonotype comes from a human donor in good health. The sequenced material came from T cells isolated from PBMCs. CDR3: CASSASVATNEKLFF. The CDR3 DNA follows: TGTGCCAGCAGTGCTTCAGTTGCAACTAATGAAAAACTGTTTTTT.